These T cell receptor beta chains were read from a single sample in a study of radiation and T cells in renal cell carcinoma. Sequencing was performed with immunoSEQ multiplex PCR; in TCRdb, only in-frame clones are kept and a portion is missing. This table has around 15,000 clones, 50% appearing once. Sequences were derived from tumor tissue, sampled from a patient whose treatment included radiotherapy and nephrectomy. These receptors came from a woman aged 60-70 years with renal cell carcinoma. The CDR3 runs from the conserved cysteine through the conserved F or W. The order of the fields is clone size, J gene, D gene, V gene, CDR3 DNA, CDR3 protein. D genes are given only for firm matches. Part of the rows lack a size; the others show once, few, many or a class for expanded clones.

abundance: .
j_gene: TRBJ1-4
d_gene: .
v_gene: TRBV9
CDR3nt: TGTGCCAGCAGCCCCAGGCAGGTGTCGGCGGGGAGGACTAATGAAAAACTGTTTTTT
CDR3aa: CASSPRQVSAGRTNEKLFF

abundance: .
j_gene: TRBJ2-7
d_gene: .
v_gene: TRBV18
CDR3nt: TGTGCCAGCTCACCAGGGGGGACATTGTCCTACGAGCAGTACTTC
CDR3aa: CASSPGGTLSYEQYF

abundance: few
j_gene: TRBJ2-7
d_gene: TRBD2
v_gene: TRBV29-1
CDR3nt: TGCAGCGTCCCAGCGGGAGCGCCCTACGAGCAGTACTTC
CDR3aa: CSVPAGAPYEQYF

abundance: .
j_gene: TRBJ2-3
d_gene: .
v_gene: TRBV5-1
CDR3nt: TGCGCCAGCAGCCCCGGGACAACAGATACGCAGTATTTT
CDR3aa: CASSPGTTDTQYF

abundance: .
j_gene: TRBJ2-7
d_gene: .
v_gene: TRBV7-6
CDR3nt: TGTGCCAGCAGCTTACGGGCAGGGATCGACGAGCAGTACTTC
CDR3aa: CASSLRAGIDEQYF

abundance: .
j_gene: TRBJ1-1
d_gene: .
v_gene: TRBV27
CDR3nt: TGTGCCAGCAGTGGTTTGGGCAGTACGAACACTGAAGCTTTCTTT
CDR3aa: CASSGLGSTNTEAFF

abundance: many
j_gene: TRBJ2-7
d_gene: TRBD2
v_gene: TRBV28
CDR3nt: TGTGCCAGCAGTTCAGCGGGGGACGTGGACTACGAGCAGTACTTC
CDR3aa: CASSSAGDVDYEQYF

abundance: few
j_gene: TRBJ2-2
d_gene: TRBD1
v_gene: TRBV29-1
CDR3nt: TGCAGCGCCTCGGACAGGGCGGGCGGGGAGCTGTTTTTT
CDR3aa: CSASDRAGGELFF

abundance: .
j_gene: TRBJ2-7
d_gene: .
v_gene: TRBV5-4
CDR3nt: TGTGCCAGCAGCCGAGAGACCGTTTCAGGCGAGCAGTACTTC
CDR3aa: CASSRETVSGEQYF

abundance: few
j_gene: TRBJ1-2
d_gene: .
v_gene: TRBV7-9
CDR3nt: TGTGCCAGCAGCTTAGCGGGAATGGAGATACCCTATGGCTACACCTTC
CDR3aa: CASSLAGMEIPYGYTF

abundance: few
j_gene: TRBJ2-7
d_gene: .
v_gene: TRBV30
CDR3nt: TGTGCCTGGAAAGGTGAGGGCATCGAGCAGTACTTC
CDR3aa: CAWKGEGIEQYF

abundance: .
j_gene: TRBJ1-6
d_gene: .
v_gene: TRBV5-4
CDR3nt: TGTGCCAGCAGCTTAAGGGGTGATTCACCCCTCCACTTT
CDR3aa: CASSLRGDSPLHF

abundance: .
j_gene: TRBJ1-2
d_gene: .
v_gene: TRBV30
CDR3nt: TGTGCCTGGAGTGAGGGGTTTTATGGCTACACCTTC
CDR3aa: CAWSEGFYGYTF

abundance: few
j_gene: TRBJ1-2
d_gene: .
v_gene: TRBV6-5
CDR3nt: TGTGCCAGCAGCGCCCGCTATGGCTACACCTTC
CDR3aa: CASSARYGYTF

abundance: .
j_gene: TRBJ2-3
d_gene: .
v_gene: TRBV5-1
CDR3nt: TGCGCCAGCAGCTGGGGGTCGTCGGATACGCAGTATTTT
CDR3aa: CASSWGSSDTQYF

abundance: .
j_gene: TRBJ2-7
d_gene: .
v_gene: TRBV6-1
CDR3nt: TGTGCCAGCAACCCCAGTGGCTGGTCCTACGAGCAGTACTTC
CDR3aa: CASNPSGWSYEQYF

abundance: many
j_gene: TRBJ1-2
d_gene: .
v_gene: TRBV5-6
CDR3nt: TGTGCCAGCGCCCCGGGGTCGGCGCATGGCTACACCTTC
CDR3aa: CASAPGSAHGYTF

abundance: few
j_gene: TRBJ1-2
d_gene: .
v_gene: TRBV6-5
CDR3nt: TGTGCCAGCAGTTACCTCCGAGGCTACACCTTC
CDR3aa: CASSYLRGYTF

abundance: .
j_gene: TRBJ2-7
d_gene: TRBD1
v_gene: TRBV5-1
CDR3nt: TGCGCCAGCAGCCCGGGACAGGAGTTGGGTACGGAGTACTTC
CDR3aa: CASSPGQELGTEYF

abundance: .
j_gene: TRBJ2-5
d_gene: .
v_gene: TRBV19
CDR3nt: TGTGCCAGTGGAGTTACCCAAGAGACCCAGTACTTC
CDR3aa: CASGVTQETQYF

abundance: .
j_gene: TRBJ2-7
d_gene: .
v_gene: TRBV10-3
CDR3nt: TGTGCCGCTACCAGGACAGTCCTCGACGAGCAGTACTTC
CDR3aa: CAATRTVLDEQYF

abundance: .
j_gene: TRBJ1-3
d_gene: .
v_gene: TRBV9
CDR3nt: TGTGCCAGCAGCGTACAGGGGTCGGGAAACACCATATATTTT
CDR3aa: CASSVQGSGNTIYF

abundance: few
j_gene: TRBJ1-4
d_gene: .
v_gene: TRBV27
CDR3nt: TGTGCCAGCAGTCCATGGACCGTGGCGAATGAAAAACTGTTTTTT
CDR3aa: CASSPWTVANEKLFF

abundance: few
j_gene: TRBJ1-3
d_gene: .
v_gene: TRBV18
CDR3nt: TGTGCCAGCTCACCACCGGTCAGATCTTCATCTGGAAACACCATATATTTT
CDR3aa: CASSPPVRSSSGNTIYF

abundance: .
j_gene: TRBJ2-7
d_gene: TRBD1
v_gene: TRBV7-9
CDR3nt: TGTGCCAGCAGCCGCAACCAGGGGACAGCATACGAGCAGTACTTC
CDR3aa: CASSRNQGTAYEQYF

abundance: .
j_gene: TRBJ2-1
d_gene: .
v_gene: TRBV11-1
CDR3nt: TGTGCCAGCAGCTTAGCGGGACGGCCGCAGTTCTTC
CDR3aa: CASSLAGRPQFF

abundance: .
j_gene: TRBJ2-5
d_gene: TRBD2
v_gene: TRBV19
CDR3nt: TGTGCCAGTACCCATCCGACTAGCGGGAGGGGGGAGACCCAGTACTTC
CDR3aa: CASTHPTSGRGETQYF

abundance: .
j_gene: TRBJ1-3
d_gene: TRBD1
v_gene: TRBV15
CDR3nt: TGTGCCACCGGGTCAGGGGGAGGAAACACCATATATTTT
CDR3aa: CATGSGGGNTIYF

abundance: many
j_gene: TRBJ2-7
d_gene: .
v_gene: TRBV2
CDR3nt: TGTGCCAGCAGTGGGACTTCCTACGAGCAGTACTTC
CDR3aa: CASSGTSYEQYF

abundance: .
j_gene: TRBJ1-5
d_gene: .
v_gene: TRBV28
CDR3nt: TGTGCCAGCAGTCCCCTGACAGGTAGCAATCAGCCCCAGCATTTT
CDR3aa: CASSPLTGSNQPQHF

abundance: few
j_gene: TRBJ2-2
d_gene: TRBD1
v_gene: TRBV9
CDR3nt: TGTGCCAGCAGCGTAACGGGACAGGGGTTCACCGGGGAGCTGTTTTTT
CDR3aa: CASSVTGQGFTGELFF

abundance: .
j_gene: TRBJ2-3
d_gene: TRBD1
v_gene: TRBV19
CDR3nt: TGTGCCAGTAGTCTCCGACAGGGTGAGGCAGATACGCAGTATTTT
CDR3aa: CASSLRQGEADTQYF

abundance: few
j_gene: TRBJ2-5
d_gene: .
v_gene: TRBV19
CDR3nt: TGTGCCAGTAACGATGGAGGATCCCAAGAGACCCAGTACTTC
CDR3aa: CASNDGGSQETQYF

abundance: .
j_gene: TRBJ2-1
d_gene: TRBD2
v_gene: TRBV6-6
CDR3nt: TGTGCCAGCAGTTCTATTAGCGGGAGGGCCGATGAGCAGTTCTTC
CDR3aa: CASSSISGRADEQFF

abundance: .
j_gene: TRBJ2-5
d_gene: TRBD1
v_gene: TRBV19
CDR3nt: TGTGCCAGTACCCCGACAGGGCAAGAGACCCAGTACTTC
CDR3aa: CASTPTGQETQYF

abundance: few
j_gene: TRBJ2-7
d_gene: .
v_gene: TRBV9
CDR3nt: TGTGCCAGCAGCGTAGGGGACACCACCTACGAGCAGTACTTC
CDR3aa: CASSVGDTTYEQYF

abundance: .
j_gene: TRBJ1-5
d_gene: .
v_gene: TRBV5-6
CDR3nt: TGTGCCAGCAGCAGGGGGGCACATAGCAATCAGCCCCAGCATTTT
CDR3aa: CASSRGAHSNQPQHF

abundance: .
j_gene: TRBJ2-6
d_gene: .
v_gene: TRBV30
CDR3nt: TGTGCCTGGAGTGTGACAGGCCTTGGGAGTGGGGGAGCTGGGGCCAACGTCCTGACTTTC
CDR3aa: CAWSVTGLGSGGAGANVLTF

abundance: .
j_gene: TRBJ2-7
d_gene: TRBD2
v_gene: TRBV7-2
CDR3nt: TGTGCCAGCAGCCTACTAGCGTCGAGCTCCTACGAGCAGTACTTC
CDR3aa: CASSLLASSSYEQYF

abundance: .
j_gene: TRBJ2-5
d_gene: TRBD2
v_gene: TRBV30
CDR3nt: TGTGCCTGGAGTGGCGGGGGGCTCCAAGAGACCCAGTACTTC
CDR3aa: CAWSGGGLQETQYF

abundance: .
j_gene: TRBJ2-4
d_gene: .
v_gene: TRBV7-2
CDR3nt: TGTGCCAGCAGCTTAGTAGGGACCGCCTACGGGACCAAAAACATTCAGTACTTC
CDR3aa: CASSLVGTAYGTKNIQYF

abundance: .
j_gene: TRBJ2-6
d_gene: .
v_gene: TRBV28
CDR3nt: TGTGCCAGCAGTTTATTGGCAGTTTCTGGGGCCAACGTCCTGACTTTC
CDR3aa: CASSLLAVSGANVLTF

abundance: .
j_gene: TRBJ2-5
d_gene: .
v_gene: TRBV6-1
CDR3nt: TGTGCCAGCAGGCCCCTATGGGGGTCCGAAGAGACCCAGTACTTC
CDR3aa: CASRPLWGSEETQYF

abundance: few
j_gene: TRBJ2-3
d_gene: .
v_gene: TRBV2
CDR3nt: TGTGCCACGTCGACAGAATCCACAGATACGCAGTATTTT
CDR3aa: CATSTESTDTQYF

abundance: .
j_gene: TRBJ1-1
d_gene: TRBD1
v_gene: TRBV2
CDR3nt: TGTGCCAGCATTCGGGACAGGGGGCAAAACACTGAAGCTTTCTTT
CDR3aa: CASIRDRGQNTEAFF

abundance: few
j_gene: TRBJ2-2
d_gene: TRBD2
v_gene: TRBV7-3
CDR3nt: TGTGCCAGCAGCCCCAACGGGGGGTCCGGGGAGCTGTTTTTT
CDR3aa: CASSPNGGSGELFF

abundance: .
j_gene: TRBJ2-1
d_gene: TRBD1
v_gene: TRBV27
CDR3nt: TGTGCCAGCAGTGCGGACAGGGTCTCCTACAATGAGCAGTTCTTC
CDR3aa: CASSADRVSYNEQFF

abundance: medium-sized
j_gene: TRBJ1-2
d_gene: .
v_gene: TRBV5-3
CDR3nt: TGTGCCAGAAGCTTGGATGGAAACACCAACTATGGCTACACCTTC
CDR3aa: CARSLDGNTNYGYTF

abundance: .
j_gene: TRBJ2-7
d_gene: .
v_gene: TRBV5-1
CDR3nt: TGTGCCAGCAGCTCAAGTGCCTACGAGCAGTACTTC
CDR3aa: CASSSSAYEQYF

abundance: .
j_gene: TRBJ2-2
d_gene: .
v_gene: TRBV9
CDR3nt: TGTGCCAGCAGCGGTCACAGGTCAGCGAACACCGGGGAGCTGTTTTTT
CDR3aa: CASSGHRSANTGELFF

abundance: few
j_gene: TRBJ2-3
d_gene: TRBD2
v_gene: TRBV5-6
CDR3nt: TGTGCCAGCAGCTCCCTAGCGGGCACAGATACGCAGTATTTT
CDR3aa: CASSSLAGTDTQYF

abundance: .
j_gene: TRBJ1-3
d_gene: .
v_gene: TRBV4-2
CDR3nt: TGTGCCAGCAGCCAAGAAACACGGGCAGACTCTGGAAACACCATATATTTT
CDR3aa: CASSQETRADSGNTIYF

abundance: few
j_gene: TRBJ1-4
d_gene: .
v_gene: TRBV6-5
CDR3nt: TGTGCCAGCAGTCGTGCAGATGAAAAACTGTTTTTT
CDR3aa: CASSRADEKLFF